This TCR beta chain was captured in a study of TIL therapy for anti-PD-1-resistant metastatic lung cancer. Looking at the study overall: Median patient age was around 50, ranging about 35-80 years. Study-level results: The cohort had more treatment-naive, never-smoker and oncogene-addicted patients than typical.

Turning to this clone: Antigen unknown.

Noted time point: pre-treatment sample, taken before nivolumab and TIL therapy. Enrollment ran from October 2017 to early 2020. The libraries were made with immunoSEQ v3. Only in-frame clones appear in the TCRdb table, and some are missing; sequencing was by immunoSEQ multiplex PCR. This repertoire shows around 50,000 clones, about 70% found once; its top ten account for less than 2%. The receptor was isolated from a person aged 25-85 years with non-small cell lung cancer. Sample: blood, taken at baseline.

This chain's CDR3 is CASSRDRVNTEAFF. CDR3 in DNA: TGCGCCAGCTCGCGGGACAGGGTGAACACTGAAGCTTTCTTT. The V call is TRBV5-1, the J call TRBJ1-1, with 9 bases identical to TRBD1. V shed 7 bases, J shed 0 bases, and the junction held 4 bases outside the gene matches. This CDR3 has 14 residues. The germline CDR1 and CDR2 sequences are SGHRS and YFSETQ.